The 14 T cell receptor beta chains below all came from one sample that was sequenced in a study of cytomegalovirus exposure and HLA in healthy donors. TCRdb's table, derived via immunoSEQ multiplex PCR, lists solely in-frame clones and lacks some. The sample lists roughly 330,000 clones; around 90% were seen once. Sequences were obtained from PBMCs. All receptors come from a woman in her twenties or thirties in good health and CMV-seropositive.

Comments on this clone: The sample contains more than one DNA sequence encoding this CDR3. The J gene is TRBJ1-4, the V gene TRBV5-1; no clear D gene. Germline CDR1 SGHRS, CDR2 YFSETQ. This CDR3 has 14 residues. Trimming stripped 2 bases from V and 0 bases from J, with 5 bases between. The CDR3 DNA is TGCGCCAGCAGCTTACAGACAACTAATGAAAAACTGTTTTTT. Protein product: CASSLQTTNEKLFF.

The chain recombines TRBV21-1 with TRBJ2-7. TRBV21-1 is an annotated pseudogene. This CDR3 is 13 amino acids long. As DNA, the CDR3 is TGTGCCAGCACCTCTACCACATCCTACGAGCAGTACTTC. This codes for CASTSTTSYEQYF.

This chain uses TRBV7-8 with TRBJ2-7; D is unclear. Per germline, CDR1 SGHVS and CDR2 FQNEAQ. This CDR3 contains 12 residues. Trimming stripped 5 bases from V and 2 bases from J, with 7 bases between. CDR3 DNA sequence: TGTGCCAGCAGCCCTGGGACCTACGAGCAGTACTTC. Protein product: CASSPGTYEQYF. Full variable domain (outside the CDR3, taken from reference TRBV7-8 and TRBJ2-7): GAGVSQSPRYKVAKRGQDVALRCDPISGHVSLFWYQQALGQGPEFLTYFQNEAQLDKSGLPSDRFFAERPEGSVSTLKIQRTQQEDSAVYLCASSPGTYEQYFGPGTRLTVT.

V usage is TRBV6-6 and J usage is TRBJ1-2; tentatively, D is TRBD1 (5 bases). V lost 6 bases, J lost 6 bases, and 14 bases lay in between. The CDR3 is 13 residues long. The germline V gene encodes CDR1 MNHNY and CDR2 SVGAGI (reference sequence). The CDR3 is CASSFSGADGYTF. CDR3 bases: TGTGCCAGCAGCTTCTCTGGGGCAGATGGCTACACCTTC.

V usage is TRBV6-5 and J usage is TRBJ1-1; possibly TRBD1 for D (6 bases). The CDR3 covers 15 residues. Trimming cost V 0 bases and J 6 bases, with 14 bases left between them. Per germline, CDR1 MNHEY and CDR2 SVGAGI. The CDR3 region has the DNA TGTGCCAGCAGTTACTCAAACGGGGGGCGGGCTGAAGCTTTCTTT. It yields the protein CASSYSNGGRAEAFF.

This clone was recorded once. The rearrangement joins TRBV2 to TRBJ1-1; D ambiguous. The germline V and J ends were trimmed by 6 bases and 4 bases, with 15 bases remaining between them. The CDR3 contains 14 residues. CDR1 and CDR2 from the germline V gene are SNHLY and FYNNEI. This CDR3 is CASSVRNLGTEAFF. CDR3 bases: TGTGCCAGCAGCGTCCGTAATCTGGGCACTGAAGCTTTCTTT.

The J gene is TRBJ2-5, the V gene TRBV9; TRBD1 aligns across 12 bases. CDR3 length: 15 residues. CDR1 is SGDLS, CDR2 YYNGEE, per germline. V was pared by 4 bases and J by 5 bases, with 6 bases of the junction left unmatched. The CDR3 loop is CASSPGTGGGETQYF. The CDR3 region has the DNA TGTGCCAGCAGCCCAGGGACAGGGGGCGGGGAGACCCAGTACTTC. Supplemented by reference TRBV9 and TRBJ2-5, the full variable domain reads DSGVTQTPKHLITATGQRVTLRCSPRSGDLSVYWYQQSLDQGLQFLIQYYNGEERAKGNILERFSAQQFPDLHSELNLSSLELGDSALYFCASSPGTGGGETQYFGPGTRLLVL.

The chain carries TRBV9 and TRBJ1-4; the D is unclear. The length of the CDR3 is 16 residues. V gave up 4 bases and J gave up 5 bases, with 18 bases separating them. Per the germline V gene, CDR1 is SGDLS and CDR2 is YYNGEE. The CDR3 reads CASSPRGGRWNEKLFF. The CDR3 coding sequence is TGTGCCAGCAGCCCCCGTGGTGGCAGATGGAATGAAAAACTGTTTTTT.

The rearrangement joins TRBV5-1 to TRBJ1-5; D unclear. CDR1 SGHRS and CDR2 YFSETQ come from the germline V gene. This CDR3 is 16 amino acids long. With 0 bases removed from V and 0 bases from J, the gap between germline ends came to 10 bases. The CDR3: CASSLGGQNSNQPQHF. CDR3 coding DNA: TGCGCCAGCAGCTTGGGAGGGCAAAATAGCAATCAGCCCCAGCATTTT. Combining the CDR3 with reference TRBV5-1 and TRBJ1-5 gives the whole variable domain KAGVTQTPRYLIKTRGQQVTLSCSPISGHRSVSWYQQTPGQGLQFLFEYFSETQRNKGNFPGRFSGRQFSNSRSEMNVSTLELGDSALYLCASSLGGQNSNQPQHFGDGTRLSIL.

On this clone itself: Other DNA sequences within the sample encode an identical CDR3. The J gene is TRBJ2-7, the V gene TRBV27, with D maybe TRBD1 (6 bases). From germline, CDR1 is MNHEY and CDR2 SMNVEV (reference sequence). Deletions cut 5 bases from V and 3 bases from J, with 8 bases between. The CDR3 covers 12 residues. In nucleotides, the CDR3 is TGTGCCAGCAGTCCGACAGGCTACGAGCAGTACTTC. Protein sequence: CASSPTGYEQYF.

This chain uses TRBV9 with TRBJ2-2; D may correspond to TRBD1 or TRBD2 (5 bases each). The CDR3 loop spans 17 amino acids. Trimming took off 1 base at V and 4 bases at J, with 17 bases between the two ends. Germline CDR1 and CDR2: SGDLS and YYNGEE. In DNA form, the CDR3 reads TGTGCCAGCAGCGTAATGGGGGTTCGGGGAATCACCGGGGAGCTGTTTTTT. Its protein is CASSVMGVRGITGELFF.

V usage is TRBV4-2 and J usage is TRBJ1-2; 7 bases align to TRBD1. The germline CDR1 and CDR2 sequences are LGHNA and YNFKEQ. CDR3 length equals 16 residues. J lost 2 bases, V lost 1 base, and 7 bases had no gene match. This chain's CDR3 is CASSQVPTGYNYGYTF. The CDR3 DNA follows: TGTGCCAGCAGCCAAGTCCCGACAGGGTACAACTATGGCTACACCTTC.

V and J are TRBV28 and TRBJ1-1; a possible D gene is TRBD1 (5 bases). There are 11 residues in the CDR3. Looked up from germline, CDR1 is MDHEN and CDR2 is SYDVKM. Trimming shortened V by 7 bases and J by 11 bases, and 14 bases separated the two germline ends. For the CDR3, the DNA is TGTGCCAGCACCCAACAGGTCCGTGCTTTCTTT. Its translation is CASTQQVRAFF.

This clone has only a few counts. The chain links TRBV5-6 to TRBJ2-3; a weak D match, TRBD1 (5 bases). The V and J ends lost 0 bases and 7 bases respectively, with 6 bases between them. The CDR3 is 12 amino acids. The germline V gene has CDR1 SGHDT and CDR2 YYEEEE. The CDR3, as DNA: TGTGCCAGCAGCTTGGGGACACATACGCAGTATTTT. This gives the protein CASSLGTHTQYF.